This T cell receptor beta chain was obtained from a study of cytomegalovirus exposure and HLA in healthy donors. Study results and caveats: The records held CMV serostatus as the only immune exposure information.

The PCR used 60 Vbeta and 13 Jbeta primers. Produced via immunoSEQ multiplex PCR; TCRdb's table is partial and in-frame only. The sample holds roughly 120,000 clones, 77% seen once. Trimming at V came to 3 bases and at J to 7 bases, leaving 18 bases not matched to a gene. The CDR3 has 18 residues. The germline gives CDR1 SGDLS, CDR2 YYNGEE. For this clone: The target antigen is unknown.

Specimen: PBMCs. V is TRBV9 and J is TRBJ1-2, with 10 bases that match TRBD1. This TCR was sampled from a young man in good health and CMV-seropositive. The CDR3 DNA reads TGTGCCAGCAGCGCCGCTCCGGGACAGGGGTCTCTAGGCGGTGGCTACACCTTC. This codes for CASSAAPGQGSLGGGYTF.